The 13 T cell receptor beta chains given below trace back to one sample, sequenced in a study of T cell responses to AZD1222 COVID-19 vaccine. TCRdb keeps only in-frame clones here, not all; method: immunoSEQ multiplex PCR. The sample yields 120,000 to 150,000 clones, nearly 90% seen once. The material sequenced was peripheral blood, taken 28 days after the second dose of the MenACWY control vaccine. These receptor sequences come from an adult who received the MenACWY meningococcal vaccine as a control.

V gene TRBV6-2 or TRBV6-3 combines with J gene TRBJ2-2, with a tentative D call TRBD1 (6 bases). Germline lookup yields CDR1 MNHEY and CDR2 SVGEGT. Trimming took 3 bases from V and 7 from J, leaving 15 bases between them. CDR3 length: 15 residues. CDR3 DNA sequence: TGTGCCAGCAGTTATCTTCAGGGGCTCGGCGGGGAGCTGTTTTTT. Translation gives CASSYLQGLGGELFF.

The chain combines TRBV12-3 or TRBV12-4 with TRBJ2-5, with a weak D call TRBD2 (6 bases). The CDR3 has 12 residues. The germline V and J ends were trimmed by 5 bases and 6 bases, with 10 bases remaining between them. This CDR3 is CASSLGGKTQYF. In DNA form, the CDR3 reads TGTGCCAGCAGTCTCGGGGGTAAGACCCAGTACTTC.

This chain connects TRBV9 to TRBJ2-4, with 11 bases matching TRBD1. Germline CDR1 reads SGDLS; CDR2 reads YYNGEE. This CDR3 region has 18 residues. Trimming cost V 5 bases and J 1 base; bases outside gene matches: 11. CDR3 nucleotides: TGTGCCAGCAGTCCGGGACAGGGGGTAGTTTGGGCCAAAAACATTCAGTACTTC. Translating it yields CASSPGQGVVWAKNIQYF.

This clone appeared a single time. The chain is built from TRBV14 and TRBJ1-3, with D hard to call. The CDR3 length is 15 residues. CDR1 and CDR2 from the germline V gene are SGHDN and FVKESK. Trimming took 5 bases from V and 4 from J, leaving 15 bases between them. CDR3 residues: CASSARSLSGNTIYF. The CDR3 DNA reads TGTGCCAGCAGCGCCAGGTCCCTCAGCGGAAACACCATATATTTT.

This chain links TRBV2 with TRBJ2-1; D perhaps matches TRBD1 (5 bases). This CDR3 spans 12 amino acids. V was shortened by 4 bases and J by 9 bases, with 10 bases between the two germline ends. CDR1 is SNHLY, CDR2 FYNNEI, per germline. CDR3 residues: CASSVGAGEQFF. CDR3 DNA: TGTGCCAGCAGTGTTGGGGCTGGTGAGCAGTTCTTC.

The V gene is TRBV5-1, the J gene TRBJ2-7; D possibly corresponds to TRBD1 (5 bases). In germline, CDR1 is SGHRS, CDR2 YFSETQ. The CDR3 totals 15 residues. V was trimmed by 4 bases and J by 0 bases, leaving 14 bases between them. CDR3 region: CASSQSRVFSYEQYF. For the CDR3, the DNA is TGCGCCAGCAGCCAGAGCAGGGTCTTCTCCTACGAGCAGTACTTC.

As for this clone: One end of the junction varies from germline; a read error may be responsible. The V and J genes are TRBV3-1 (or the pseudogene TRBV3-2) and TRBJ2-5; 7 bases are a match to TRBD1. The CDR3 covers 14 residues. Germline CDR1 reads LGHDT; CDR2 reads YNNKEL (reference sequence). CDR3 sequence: CASTQGQVQETQYF. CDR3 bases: TGTGCCAGCACCCAAGGACAGGTCCAAGAGACCCAGTACTTC.

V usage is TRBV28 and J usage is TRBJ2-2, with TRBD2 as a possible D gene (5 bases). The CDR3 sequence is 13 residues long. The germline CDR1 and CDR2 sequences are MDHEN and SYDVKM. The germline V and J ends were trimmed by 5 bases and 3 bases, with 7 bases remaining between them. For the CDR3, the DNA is TGTGCCAGCAGTCTTAGCGACACCGGGGAGCTGTTTTTT. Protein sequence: CASSLSDTGELFF.

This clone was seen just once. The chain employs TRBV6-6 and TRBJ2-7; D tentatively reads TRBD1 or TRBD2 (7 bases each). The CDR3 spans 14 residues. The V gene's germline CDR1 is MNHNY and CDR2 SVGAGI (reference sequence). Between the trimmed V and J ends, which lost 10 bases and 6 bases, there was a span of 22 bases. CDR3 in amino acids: CATRGRGRNREQYF. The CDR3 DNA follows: TGTGCCACCAGAGGGAGGGGGCGGAATCGCGAGCAGTACTTC.

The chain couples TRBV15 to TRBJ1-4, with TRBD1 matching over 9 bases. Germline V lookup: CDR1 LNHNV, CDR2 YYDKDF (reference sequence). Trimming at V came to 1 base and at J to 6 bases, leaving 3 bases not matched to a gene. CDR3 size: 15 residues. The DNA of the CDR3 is TGTGCCACCAGCAGAGTGGGACAGGGAGATGAAAAACTGTTTTTT. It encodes CATSRVGQGDEKLFF.

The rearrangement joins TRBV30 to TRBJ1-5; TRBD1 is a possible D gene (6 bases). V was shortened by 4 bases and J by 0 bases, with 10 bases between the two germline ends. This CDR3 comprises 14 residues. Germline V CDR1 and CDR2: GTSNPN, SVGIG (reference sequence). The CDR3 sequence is CAWTGTNSNQPQHF. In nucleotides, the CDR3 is TGTGCCTGGACCGGGACAAATAGCAATCAGCCCCAGCATTTT.

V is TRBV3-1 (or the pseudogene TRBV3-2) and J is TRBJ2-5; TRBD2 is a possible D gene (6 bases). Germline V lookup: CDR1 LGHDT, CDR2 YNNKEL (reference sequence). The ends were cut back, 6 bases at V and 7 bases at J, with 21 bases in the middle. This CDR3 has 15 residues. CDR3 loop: CASSSGGTSAGTQYF. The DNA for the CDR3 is TGTGCCAGCAGTTCTGGAGGGACCTCAGCGGGGACCCAGTACTTC.

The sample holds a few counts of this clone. The CDR3 region has the DNA TGCGCCAGCAGATGGGAGTCCTACAATGAGCAGTTCTTC. It codes for CASRWESYNEQFF. The chain has TRBV5-1 and TRBJ2-1; the D gene is possibly TRBD2 (5 bases). The ends were cut back, 5 bases at V and 1 base at J, with 7 bases in the middle. CDR1 and CDR2 from the germline V gene are SGHRS and YFSETQ. The CDR3 runs to 13 residues.